The 32 T cell receptor beta chains in this list originate from one sample, sequenced in a study of blood T cell repertoires in COVID-19. Clones were sequenced by immunoSEQ multiplex PCR, and TCRdb holds only the in-frame ones, with some missing. Among fewer than 500,000 clones listed, around 90% were seen once. The specimen was PBMCs or T cells enriched from blood (not recorded which). Source of these receptors: a woman in her late teens or twenties who had recovered from COVID-19.

J is TRBJ2-5 and V is TRBV7-7; a weak D match, TRBD1 (6 bases). V lost 5 bases and J 4 bases, leaving 17 bases between the germline ends. Germline V gene sequence: CDR1 SSHAT, CDR2 FNYEAQ (reference sequence). The CDR3 loop spans 15 amino acids. The CDR3 region is CASSRNKGERETQYF. The CDR3 nucleotides read TGTGCCAGCAGCCGGAACAAGGGGGAACGAGAGACCCAGTACTTC.

This chain joins TRBV27 and TRBJ1-4, with 9 bases fitting TRBD1. Trimming at V came to 8 bases and at J to 8 bases, leaving 12 bases not matched to a gene. Germline V CDR1 and CDR2: MNHEY, SMNVEV (reference sequence). The CDR3 loop spans 15 amino acids. The CDR3, as DNA: TGTGCCAGCGGGACAGGGACCCCGGGGGGGGAAAAACTGTTTTTT. This encodes CASGTGTPGGEKLFF.

The chain recombines TRBV19 with TRBJ1-2, with D perhaps matching TRBD1 (6 bases). CDR1 LNHDA and CDR2 SQIVND come from the germline V gene (reference sequence). The CDR3 consists of 14 residues. V gave up 4 bases and J gave up 1 base, with 10 bases separating them. The CDR3 sequence: CASSKPGDNYGYTF. The CDR3 bases are TGTGCCAGTAGTAAACCAGGGGATAACTATGGCTACACCTTC.

The chain uses TRBV5-1 and TRBJ1-3; tentatively, D is TRBD1 (5 bases). CDR3 size: 15 residues. Germline lookup yields CDR1 SGHRS and CDR2 YFSETQ. The germline V and J ends were trimmed by 3 bases and 2 bases, with 12 bases remaining between them. CDR3 nucleotide sequence: TGCGCCAGCAGCTCCCCAGGGTCCACTGGAAACACCATATATTTT. It codes for CASSSPGSTGNTIYF.

This sequence joins TRBV12-5 and TRBJ2-2; D remains unclear. The CDR3 spans 13 residues. The germline V gene encodes CDR1 LGHNT and CDR2 FRNRAP. Trimming removed 1 base at V and 8 bases at J, with 8 bases between. The CDR3 DNA is TGTGCTAGTGGTTTGGACCAACAAGGGGAGCTGTTTTTT. Its protein product is CASGLDQQGELFF.

The chain is built from TRBV27 and TRBJ2-5; TRBD1 agrees at 8 bases. There are 15 residues in the CDR3. Per germline, CDR1 MNHEY and CDR2 SMNVEV (reference sequence). V trimming: 3 bases; J trimming: 2 bases; junction bases outside the gene matches: 5. CDR3 region: CASSFRTGRQETQYF. Written as DNA, the CDR3 is TGTGCCAGCAGTTTCAGGACAGGGCGTCAAGAGACCCAGTACTTC.

The chain combines TRBV7-8 with TRBJ2-7; 7 bases are shared with TRBD1. The J segment lost 2 bases and the V segment lost 5 bases, leaving 6 bases of the junction unmatched. This CDR3 spans 14 amino acids. Germline V gene data show CDR1 as SGHVS and CDR2 as FQNEAQ. The CDR3 nucleotides read TGTGCCAGCAGCGCCGGGACAGCACCCTACGAGCAGTACTTC. Amino acid sequence: CASSAGTAPYEQYF.

The gene calls are TRBV5-1 and TRBJ2-7; TRBD1 agrees at 9 bases. With V trimmed by 7 bases and J by 4 bases, 6 bases remained unmatched. Germline CDR1 is SGHRS and CDR2 is YFSETQ. The CDR3 length is 13 residues. The CDR3 is CASSMGQGYEQYF. CDR3 in DNA: TGCGCCAGCTCCATGGGACAGGGTTACGAGCAGTACTTC.

The J gene is TRBJ1-1, the V gene TRBV11-2; perhaps TRBD1 as D (6 bases). Germline V gives CDR1 SGHAT, CDR2 FQNNGV. V was pared by 5 bases and J by 1 base, with 11 bases between. CDR3 length: 14 residues. DNA for the CDR3: TGTGCCAGCAGCACGGACAGAGCGAACACTGAAGCTTTCTTT. Translated: CASSTDRANTEAFF.

This rearrangement joins TRBV6-4 to TRBJ1-6, with D possibly being TRBD1 (5 bases). V lost 6 bases and J lost 5, with 11 bases in between. The germline gives CDR1 MRHNA, CDR2 SNTAGT. This CDR3 spans 14 amino acids. CDR3 DNA: TGTGCCAGCAGGGAGGGGCCGAATAATTCACCCCTCCACTTT. It encodes CASREGPNNSPLHF.

This chain uses TRBV9 with TRBJ2-5; 7 bases agree with TRBD1. Germline CDR1 reads SGDLS; CDR2 reads YYNGEE. V lost 0 bases and J lost 2; bases outside the gene matches: 4. The CDR3 contains 15 residues. The CDR3 sequence is CASSVDPGQQETQYF. CDR3 nucleotide sequence: TGTGCCAGCAGCGTAGATCCGGGACAGCAAGAGACCCAGTACTTC.

This sequence joins TRBV30 and TRBJ2-7; 9 bases are shared with TRBD1. The CDR3 covers 14 residues. CDR1 and CDR2 (germline): GTSNPN, SVGIG (reference sequence). Unmatched junction bases numbered 8, after V lost 2 bases and J lost 6 bases. The CDR3: CAWSRGTGSGEQYF. The CDR3 DNA follows: TGTGCCTGGAGTCGGGGGACAGGGTCCGGCGAGCAGTACTTC.

This chain joins TRBV6-5 and TRBJ2-7; weak D call: TRBD1 (8 bases). The CDR3 length is 14 residues. Germline loops: CDR1 MNHEY, CDR2 SVGAGI. The V gene lost 9 bases and the J gene lost 3 bases, with 18 bases spanning the gap. Here the CDR3 DNA reads TGTGCCAGTCTACAGGGGGGGGTGGACTACGAGCAGTACTTC. Translating gives CASLQGGVDYEQYF.

This clone was picked up one time. The genes are TRBV18 and TRBJ2-7; TRBD1 matches 9 bases. Germline CDR1 KGHSH, CDR2 LQKENI. V was clipped by 6 bases and J by 3 bases; unmatched bases: 6. The CDR3 loop spans 14 amino acids. The CDR3 coding sequence is TGTGCCAGCTCGCCCTTGGACAGGGGCTACGAGCAGTACTTC. This gives the protein CASSPLDRGYEQYF.

The chain uses TRBV14 and TRBJ1-1; weak D call: TRBD1 (5 bases). The CDR3 has 15 residues. Germline CDR1 and CDR2: SGHDN and FVKESK. Trimming took off 4 bases at V and 4 bases at J, with 16 bases between the two ends. The CDR3 loop is CASSPLKGEGTEAFF. The CDR3 bases are TGTGCCAGCAGCCCCCTGAAAGGGGAGGGCACTGAAGCTTTCTTT.

This chain joins TRBV5-5 and TRBJ1-1; no reliable D call. CDR3 length: 13 amino acids. V dropped 0 bases and J dropped 4 bases, with 7 bases sitting between them. CDR1 and CDR2 from the germline V gene are SGHKS and YYEKEE (reference sequence). CDR3 amino acids: CASSLDSPTEAFF. CDR3 DNA sequence: TGTGCCAGCAGCTTGGACAGCCCCACTGAAGCTTTCTTT.

This chain connects TRBV5-1 to TRBJ2-1, with 9 nucleotides matching TRBD2. The trim removed 0 bases at V and 6 bases at J, leaving 4 bases unmatched. Germline V gives CDR1 SGHRS, CDR2 YFSETQ. The CDR3 spans 15 residues. CDR3 loop: CASSLGLAVINEQFF. As DNA, the CDR3 is TGCGCCAGCAGCTTGGGACTAGCGGTAATCAATGAGCAGTTCTTC.

The count of this clone is one. This chain joins TRBV7-2 and TRBJ1-2, with no clear D. Trimming removed 5 bases from V and 3 bases from J, with 13 bases in between. The CDR3 length is 14 residues. Per germline, CDR1 SGHTA and CDR2 FQGNSA. CDR3 loop: CASSLLGLDYGYTF. DNA of the CDR3: TGTGCCAGCAGCCTCCTAGGTTTAGACTATGGCTACACCTTC.

V and J are TRBV2 and TRBJ2-7, with 8 bases lining up with TRBD1. The CDR3 is 15 residues long. The ends lost 4 bases at V and 7 bases at J; junction bases unmatched: 12. Germline CDR1 and CDR2: SNHLY and FYNNEI. The CDR3 DNA follows: TGTGCCAGCAGTGGGTCAGGGGGCGCCCTGGTAGAGCAGTACTTC. Its translation is CASSGSGGALVEQYF.

The V gene is TRBV5-1, the J gene TRBJ1-3, with a possible D match to TRBD1 (6 bases). This CDR3 has 13 amino acids. Per the germline V gene, CDR1 is SGHRS and CDR2 is YFSETQ. The V end lost 4 bases, the J end lost 4 bases, and 9 bases lay between the germline ends. The CDR3 spells CASSPGVGNTIYF. The CDR3 DNA reads as TGCGCCAGCAGCCCAGGGGTAGGAAACACCATATATTTT.

The V call is TRBV19, the J call TRBJ2-2; 8 bases are shared with TRBD2. V lost 10 bases, J lost 1 base, and 5 bases stayed unmatched. This CDR3 spans 14 amino acids. The germline gives CDR1 LNHDA, CDR2 SQIVND (reference sequence). This chain's CDR3 is CATTLAGNTGELFF. CDR3 bases: TGTGCCACCACTCTAGCGGGGAACACCGGGGAGCTGTTTTTT.

The V call is TRBV6-2 or TRBV6-3, the J call TRBJ1-5, with a tentative D call TRBD1 (5 bases). V lost 2 bases to trimming and J lost 5 bases, with 13 bases between them. The germline CDR1 and CDR2 sequences are MNHEY and SVGEGT. This CDR3 region has 15 residues. The CDR3 here is CASSYGLGGHQPQHF. DNA for the CDR3: TGTGCCAGCAGTTACGGGTTGGGGGGTCATCAGCCCCAGCATTTT.

The V call is TRBV16, the J call TRBJ1-1; D is unclear. The CDR3 contains 16 residues. Trimming took 1 base from V and 0 from J, leaving 12 bases between them. The V gene's germline CDR1 is KGHSY and CDR2 FQNENV. The CDR3 DNA is TGTGCCAGCAGCCAATTCGTTGGGCAGTTGAACACTGAAGCTTTCTTT. Translation gives CASSQFVGQLNTEAFF.

The chain combines TRBV7-9 with TRBJ2-3; 7 bases are a match to TRBD1. The V gene's germline CDR1 is SEHNR and CDR2 FQNEAQ (reference sequence). V was pared by 9 bases and J by 2 bases, with 5 bases of the junction left unmatched. The CDR3 has 13 amino acids. DNA of the CDR3: TGTGCCAGTCGACAGGGCCCCACAGATACGCAGTATTTT. It yields the protein CASRQGPTDTQYF.

The chain has TRBV10-3 and TRBJ1-2, with D possibly matching TRBD1 (5 bases). CDR3 length equals 13 residues. Germline CDR1 reads ENHRY; CDR2 reads SYGVKD. Trimming removed 2 bases at V and 4 bases at J, with 8 bases between. CDR3 protein: CAISEQGPYGYTF. The CDR3 DNA is TGTGCCATCAGTGAGCAGGGCCCCTATGGCTACACCTTC.

The J gene is TRBJ1-2, the V gene TRBV3-1 (or the pseudogene TRBV3-2), with D possibly TRBD1 on 5 matching bases. V was shortened by 1 base and J by 1 base, with 16 bases between the two germline ends. The CDR3 consists of 17 residues. Germline CDR1 and CDR2: LGHDT and YNNKEL (reference sequence). The CDR3 spells CASSQVLRTNYNYGYTF. The CDR3 region has the DNA TGTGCCAGCAGCCAAGTCCTTCGGACAAACTATAACTATGGCTACACCTTC.

The chain employs TRBV30 and TRBJ1-6; 12 bases map to TRBD1. Trimming took 0 bases from V and 9 from J; bases not matched to a gene: 0. This CDR3 is 14 amino acids long. The germline V gene has CDR1 GTSNPN and CDR2 SVGIG (reference sequence). The CDR3 DNA sequence: TGTGCCTGGAGTGTGGGACAGGGGGCTTCACCCCTCCACTTT. Protein product: CAWSVGQGASPLHF.

This clone was counted between two and nine times. The chain joins TRBV28 to TRBJ1-2, with 10 bases that match TRBD1. Germline V gene sequence: CDR1 MDHEN, CDR2 SYDVKM. Unmatched junction bases numbered 9, after V lost 2 bases and J lost 6 bases. The CDR3 runs 16 residues. CDR3 loop: CASSLGGGQGINGYTF. The CDR3 DNA reads as TGTGCCAGCAGTTTAGGGGGGGGACAGGGGATAAATGGCTACACCTTC.

The chain couples TRBV5-6 to TRBJ2-7; 7 nucleotides align to TRBD1. Germline assignment: CDR1 SGHDT and CDR2 YYEEEE. There are 15 residues in the CDR3. V dropped 2 bases and J dropped 3; count of bases not matched to a gene: 8. The CDR3 nucleotides are TGTGCCAGCAGCTTCCCCTTCGGACAGGTCTACGAGCAGTACTTC. It is translated as CASSFPFGQVYEQYF.

The chain couples TRBV18 to TRBJ2-6; TRBD1 agrees at 8 bases. The CDR3 runs to 17 residues. J lost 0 bases, V lost 3 bases, and 4 bases had no gene match. CDR1 and CDR2 from the germline V gene are KGHSH and LQKENI. This CDR3 is CASSPTGTGSGANVLTF. The CDR3 DNA reads TGTGCCAGCTCACCGACCGGGACAGGCTCTGGGGCCAACGTCCTGACTTTC.

V and J are TRBV9 and TRBJ2-1; 7 nucleotides agree with TRBD2. Germline V lookup: CDR1 SGDLS, CDR2 YYNGEE. The CDR3 sequence is 15 residues long. With 0 bases clipped from V and 4 bases from J, the junction kept 4 bases outside the gene matches. In DNA form, the CDR3 reads TGTGCCAGCAGCGTAGCAAGCGGGGCTTACAATGAGCAGTTCTTC. It translates to CASSVASGAYNEQFF.

In its sample, this clone was seen a few times. This chain joins TRBV5-1 and TRBJ2-1, with D tentatively TRBD2 (5 bases). The CDR3 is 15 amino acids. Looked up from germline, CDR1 is SGHRS and CDR2 is YFSETQ. The V end lost 0 bases, the J end lost 7 bases, and 14 bases lay between the germline ends. CDR3 sequence: CASSLAISSGNEQFF. The CDR3 DNA reads as TGCGCCAGCAGCTTGGCCATTTCATCGGGGAATGAGCAGTTCTTC.